Below, 23 T cell receptor beta chains from the same sample are listed, as sequenced in a study of T cell responses to AZD1222 COVID-19 vaccine. Libraries were prepared by immunoSEQ multiplex PCR; TCRdb keeps only in-frame clonotypes and omits some of them. The data show under 150,000 clones, over 90% seen once. Sequencing was performed on peripheral blood, taken 28 days after the second AZD1222 dose. Source of these receptors: an adult who received the AZD1222 COVID-19 vaccine.

The sample holds one count of this clone. This sequence joins TRBV7-9 and TRBJ2-3; D may correspond to TRBD1 or TRBD2 (6 bases each). The V end was cut by 5 bases, the J end by 9 bases, with 21 bases between. Germline-derived CDR1 and CDR2 are SEHNR and FQNEAQ (reference sequence). The CDR3 has 15 amino acids. CDR3 amino acids: CASSPPLGGRGTQYF. CDR3 coding DNA: TGTGCCAGCAGCCCCCCTCTCGGGGGCCGGGGGACGCAGTATTTT.

The V call is TRBV5-8, the J call TRBJ2-1, with D uncertain. The CDR3 runs to 12 residues. The germline CDR1 and CDR2 sequences are SGHTS and YDEGEE. V gave up 0 bases and J gave up 8 bases, with 6 bases separating them. CDR3 nucleotides: TGTGCCAGCAGCTTGGGTTTCGATGAGCAGTTCTTC. As protein: CASSLGFDEQFF.

The V and J genes are TRBV5-4 and TRBJ2-3; 8 positions match TRBD2. V was clipped by 1 base and J by 4 bases; unmatched bases: 14. The germline gives CDR1 SGHNT, CDR2 YYREEE (reference sequence). The CDR3 is 18 amino acids. The CDR3 loop reads CASSLKPGSGSGADTQYF. In nucleotides, the CDR3 is TGTGCCAGCAGCTTGAAACCGGGGAGCGGGAGCGGGGCAGATACGCAGTATTTT.

V gene TRBV27 combines with J gene TRBJ1-1; 7 bases align to TRBD1. The CDR3 contains 14 residues. In germline, CDR1 is MNHEY, CDR2 SMNVEV (reference sequence). Trimming cost V 2 bases and J 4 bases; bases outside gene matches: 4. CDR3 coding DNA: TGTGCCAGCAGTTTAAGGACAGGCGGCACTGAAGCTTTCTTT. This gives the protein CASSLRTGGTEAFF.

The J gene is TRBJ1-5, the V gene TRBV28, with TRBD1 identical over 7 bases. The CDR3 sequence is 15 residues long. The J segment lost 7 bases and the V segment lost 2 bases, leaving 8 bases of the junction unmatched. The germline CDR1 and CDR2 sequences are MDHEN and SYDVKM. Here the CDR3 DNA reads TGTGCCAGCAGTTTACCGACAGGGCTTTGGCAGCCCCAGCATTTT. Translating it yields CASSLPTGLWQPQHF.

This clone was recorded only once. V gene TRBV5-1 combines with J gene TRBJ1-2, with D hard to call. The V and J ends lost 3 bases and 1 base respectively, with 13 bases between them. Germline values: CDR1 SGHRS, CDR2 YFSETQ. CDR3 length: 15 residues. CDR3 DNA sequence: TGCGCCAGCAGCTGGTTACCGGGAGGTAACTATGGCTACACCTTC. Translation: CASSWLPGGNYGYTF.

The V gene is TRBV30, the J gene TRBJ1-1; no clear D. Germline lookup yields CDR1 GTSNPN and CDR2 SVGIG (reference sequence). This CDR3 comprises 13 residues. Trimming removed 5 bases from V and 0 bases from J, with 10 bases in between. This CDR3 is CAWAGSMNTEAFF. Here the CDR3 DNA reads TGTGCCTGGGCCGGATCCATGAACACTGAAGCTTTCTTT.

This clone appeared once. The CDR3 nucleotides read TGTGCCAGCAGTGAAGGGGCAGGGGCCTCTGGAAACACCATATATTTT. It encodes CASSEGAGASGNTIYF. This chain connects TRBV6-1 to TRBJ1-3, with D perhaps matching TRBD1 (6 bases). Trimming took 1 base from V and 0 from J, leaving 10 bases between them. Germline assignment: CDR1 MNHNS and CDR2 SASEGT. The CDR3 is 16 amino acids.

This clone was seen only a few times. The rearrangement joins TRBV4-1 to TRBJ1-4; D ambiguous. Germline V gives CDR1 MGHRA, CDR2 YSYEKL. V shed 1 base and J shed 4 bases, with 7 bases lying between them. There are 14 residues in the CDR3. The CDR3 reads CASSQAPSNEKLFF. The CDR3 nucleotides read TGCGCCAGCAGCCAAGCCCCGAGTAATGAAAAACTGTTTTTT.

V gene TRBV6-2 or TRBV6-3 combines with J gene TRBJ2-1; TRBD2 matches at 10 bases. The CDR3 totals 16 residues. CDR1 and CDR2 (germline): MNHEY, SVGEGT. The ends lost 0 bases at V and 8 bases at J; junction bases unmatched: 7. The chain's CDR3 is CASSYSPSGSLDEQFF. CDR3 coding DNA: TGTGCCAGCAGTTACTCGCCTAGCGGGAGTCTGGATGAGCAGTTCTTC.

Here the CDR3 reads CASSLTSGSRYEQYF. As DNA, the CDR3 is TGTGCCAGCAGCCTTACTAGCGGGAGCCGTTACGAGCAGTACTTC. The V gene is TRBV5-4, the J gene TRBJ2-7, with 11 bases aligning to TRBD2. Trimming cost V 4 bases and J 4 bases; bases outside gene matches: 7. Germline CDR1 SGHNT, CDR2 YYREEE (reference sequence). The CDR3 has 15 residues.

V is TRBV11-2 and J is TRBJ1-6, with a weak D call TRBD1 (5 bases). CDR3 length equals 14 residues. V was trimmed by 3 bases and J by 12 bases, leaving 15 bases between them. Germline CDR1 reads SGHAT; CDR2 reads FQNNGV. The CDR3 nucleotides are TGTGCCAGCAGCTTTTATACAACGGGGGAACCCCTCCACTTT. As protein: CASSFYTTGEPLHF.

This clone appeared once. CDR3 bases: TGCAGCGTTGAAGATGGAGTAGAAAACAATGAGCAGTTCTTC. It translates to CSVEDGVENNEQFF. This chain uses TRBV29-1 with TRBJ2-1; D remains ambiguous. Trimming took 0 bases from V and 5 from J, leaving 11 bases between them. The CDR3 sequence is 14 residues long. Germline assignment: CDR1 SQVTM and CDR2 ANQGSEA.

The V call is TRBV6-1, the J call TRBJ2-7; D unresolved. The CDR3 covers 14 residues. Germline assignment: CDR1 MNHNS and CDR2 SASEGT. In nucleotides, the CDR3 is TGTGCCAGCAGTGAGTTAGGGTCTGTGGACGAGAGAACGGTC. This sequence encodes CASSELGSVDERTV.

The chain combines TRBV2 with TRBJ1-2, with TRBD1 as a possible D gene (6 bases). V lost 3 bases and J lost 4, with 12 bases in between. Germline V gene data show CDR1 as SNHLY and CDR2 as FYNNEI. The CDR3 loop spans 14 amino acids. The CDR3 sequence is CASSDLGGVYGYTF. In DNA form, the CDR3 reads TGTGCCAGCAGTGATTTGGGGGGCGTCTATGGCTACACCTTC.

The chain is built from TRBV4-3 and TRBJ2-3; TRBD2 matches at 11 bases. Germline CDR1 is LGHNA and CDR2 is YSLEER. CDR3 length: 19 amino acids. The ends lost 4 bases at V and 13 bases at J; junction bases unmatched: 25. The chain's CDR3 is CASSRLSSGRASYRTPEYF. The CDR3 region has the DNA TGCGCCAGCAGCCGGCTGAGTAGCGGGAGGGCCTCTTACCGCACCCCCGAGTATTTT.

V and J are TRBV11-1 and TRBJ1-1; D is perhaps TRBD1 (6 bases). Trimming stripped 4 bases from V and 5 bases from J, with 11 bases between. This CDR3 is built from 13 residues. Germline CDR1 SGHAT, CDR2 FQDESV (reference sequence). The CDR3 reads CASSWGRGTEAFF. Here the CDR3 DNA reads TGTGCCAGCAGCTGGGGGCGCGGGACTGAAGCTTTCTTT.

The genes are TRBV5-5 and TRBJ1-4, with 7 bases fitting TRBD1. Germline CDR1 reads SGHKS; CDR2 reads YYEKEE (reference sequence). V dropped 2 bases and J dropped 6; count of bases not matched to a gene: 4. The CDR3 is 14 residues long. The CDR3 bases are TGTGCCAGCAGCTTATCAGGGGGGCATGAAAAACTGTTTTTT. The encoded protein is CASSLSGGHEKLFF. The full variable domain, rest sourced from reference TRBV5-5 and TRBJ1-4, is DAGVTQSPTHLIKTRGQQVTLRCSPISGHKSVSWYQQVLGQGPQFIFQYYEKEERGRGNFPDRFSARQFPNYSSELNVNALLLGDSALYLCASSLSGGHEKLFFGSGTQLSVL.

The sample holds one count of this clone. The chain employs TRBV19 and TRBJ1-5; D is possibly TRBD1 (6 bases). Trimming left V 5 bases short and J 6 bases short, with 23 bases between. The CDR3 has 17 residues. Germline CDR1 is LNHDA and CDR2 is SQIVND (reference sequence). The CDR3 spells CASSSDRAGLRGQPQHF. The DNA for the CDR3 is TGTGCCAGTAGTTCCGATAGGGCGGGGCTCAGGGGTCAGCCCCAGCATTTT.

V gene TRBV4-1 combines with J gene TRBJ2-6, with TRBD1 matching over 9 bases. Per the germline V gene, CDR1 is MGHRA and CDR2 is YSYEKL. V dropped 1 base and J dropped 2; count of bases not matched to a gene: 9. The CDR3 is 19 residues long. As DNA, the CDR3 is TGCGCCAGCAGCCAAGGGACAGGGGTCCCTCTAACTGGGGCCAACGTCCTGACTTTC. Translation: CASSQGTGVPLTGANVLTF.

The chain has TRBV5-5 and TRBJ2-3, with D possibly being TRBD1 (5 bases). With 1 base removed from V and 2 bases from J, the gap between germline ends came to 8 bases. Germline CDR1 reads SGHKS; CDR2 reads YYEKEE (reference sequence). The CDR3 has 14 amino acids. The CDR3 DNA follows: TGTGCCAGCAGCTTGTTACAGGCCACAGATACGCAGTATTTT. This translates into CASSLLQATDTQYF.

The V and J genes are TRBV7-3 and TRBJ2-3; TRBD2 matches at 8 bases. The CDR3 is 14 residues long. V was clipped by 8 bases and J by 3 bases; unmatched bases: 7. In germline, CDR1 is SGHTA, CDR2 FQGTGA. CDR3 nucleotide sequence: TGTGCCAGCTCCAGGGCTAGCGGGACAGATACGCAGTATTTT. This translates into CASSRASGTDTQYF.

The chain carries TRBV18 and TRBJ1-1; D not resolved. Germline CDR1 and CDR2: KGHSH and LQKENI. This CDR3 comprises 13 residues. Between the trimmed V and J ends, which lost 7 bases and 3 bases, there was a span of 12 bases. The CDR3 DNA reads TGTGCCAGCTTACGGGTGAAGGACACTGAAGCTTTCTTT. It is translated as CASLRVKDTEAFF.